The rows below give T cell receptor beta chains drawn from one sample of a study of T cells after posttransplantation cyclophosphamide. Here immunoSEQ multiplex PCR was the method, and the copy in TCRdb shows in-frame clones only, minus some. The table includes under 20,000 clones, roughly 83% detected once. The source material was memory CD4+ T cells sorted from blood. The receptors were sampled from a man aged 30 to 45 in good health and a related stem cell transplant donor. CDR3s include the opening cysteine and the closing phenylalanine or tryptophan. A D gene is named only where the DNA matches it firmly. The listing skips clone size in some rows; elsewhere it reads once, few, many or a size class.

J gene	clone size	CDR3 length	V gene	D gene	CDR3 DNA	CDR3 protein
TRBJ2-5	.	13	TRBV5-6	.	TGTGCCAGCAGCCCGACCAGGGGAGAGACCCAGTACTTC	CASSPTRGETQYF
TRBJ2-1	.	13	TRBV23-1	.	TGCGCCAGCAACAAGTCCACCTACAATGAGCAGTTCTTC	CASNKSTYNEQFF
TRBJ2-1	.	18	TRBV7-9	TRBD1	TGTGCCAGCAGCTTAGCGGCCCTCGGGACAGGGGAACATGATGAGCAGTTCTTC	CASSLAALGTGEHDEQFF
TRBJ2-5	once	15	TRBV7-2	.	TGTGCCAGCAGCTTAGGTGACAGCCACCAAGAGACCCAGTACTTC	CASSLGDSHQETQYF
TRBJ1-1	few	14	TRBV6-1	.	TGTGCCAGCATGGGCAGGGGTCTGAACACTGAAGCTTTCTTT	CASMGRGLNTEAFF
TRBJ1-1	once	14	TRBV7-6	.	TGTGCCAGCAGCCCCACTGTGACAGTAACTGAAGCTTTCTTT	CASSPTVTVTEAFF
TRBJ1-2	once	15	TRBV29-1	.	TGCAGCGTTGTCCCTAGGGACATCTCTAACTATGGCTACACCTTC	CSVVPRDISNYGYTF
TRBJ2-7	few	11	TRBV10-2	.	TGCGCCAGCAGTGACAGGTACGAGCAGTACTTC	CASSDRYEQYF
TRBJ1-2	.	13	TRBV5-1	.	TGCGCCAGCAGCCTAAACAGGGCCCGGGGCTACACCTTC	CASSLNRARGYTF
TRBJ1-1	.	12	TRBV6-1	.	TGTGCCAGCATTAAGGAGGACACTGAAGCTTTCTTT	CASIKEDTEAFF
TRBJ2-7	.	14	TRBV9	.	TGTGCCAGCAGCGTAGACGGGAATGGGGACGAGCAGTACTTC	CASSVDGNGDEQYF
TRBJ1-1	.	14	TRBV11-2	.	TGTGCCAGCAGCTTCAGACCGGGGAACACTGAAGCTTTCTTT	CASSFRPGNTEAFF
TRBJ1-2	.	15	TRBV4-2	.	TGTGCCAGCAGCCAAGGTCCTTTAGCCAACTATGGCTACACCTTC	CASSQGPLANYGYTF
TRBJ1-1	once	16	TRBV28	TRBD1	TGTGCCAGCAGTAGCCCTCCGGACAGGGGTGGGACTGAAGCTTTCTTT	CASSSPPDRGGTEAFF
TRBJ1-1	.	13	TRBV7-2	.	TGTGCCAGCAGCTTAAAGCAGAACACTGAAGCTTTCTTT	CASSLKQNTEAFF
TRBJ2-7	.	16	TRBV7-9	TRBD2	TGTGCCAGCAGCTTAGACATAGCGGGGAAAAGCTACGAGCAGTACTTC	CASSLDIAGKSYEQYF